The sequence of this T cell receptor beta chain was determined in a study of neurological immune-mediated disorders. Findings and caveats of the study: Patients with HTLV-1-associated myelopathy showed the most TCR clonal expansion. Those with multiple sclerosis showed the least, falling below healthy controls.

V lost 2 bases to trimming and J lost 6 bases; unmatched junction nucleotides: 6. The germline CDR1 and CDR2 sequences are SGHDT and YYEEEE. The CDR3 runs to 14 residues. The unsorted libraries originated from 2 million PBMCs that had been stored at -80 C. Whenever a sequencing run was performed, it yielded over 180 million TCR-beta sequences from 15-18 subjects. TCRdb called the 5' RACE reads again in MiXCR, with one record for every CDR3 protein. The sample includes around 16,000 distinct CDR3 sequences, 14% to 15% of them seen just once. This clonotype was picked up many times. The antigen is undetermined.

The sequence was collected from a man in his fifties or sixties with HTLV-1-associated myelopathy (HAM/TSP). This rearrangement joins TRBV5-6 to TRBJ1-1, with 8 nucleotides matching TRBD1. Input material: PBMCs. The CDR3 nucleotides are TGTGCCAGCAGCTTTATCGGACAGGGAGCTGAAGCTTTCTTT. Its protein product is CASSFIGQGAEAFF.